Each of the 29 T cell receptor beta chains below was sequenced from the same sample in a study of regulatory T cells in long-lasting Graves disease. Sample time point: newly diagnosed GD, antithyroid drugs for less than 3 months. Isolated PBMC RNA provided the starting material for the TCR library. Assembly of TCR beta libraries relied on iRepertoire HTBI primers together with Arm-PCR of CDR3 regions. TCRdb re-called the multiplex PCR reads through MiXCR, storing one row per CDR3 protein. The data hold 200,000 to 250,000 distinct CDR3 sequences, with around a fifth observed a single time. These data are also associated with another study on T cells in Graves' hyperthyroidism and ophthalmopathy.

Sequencing used peripheral blood mononuclear cells (PBMCs), obtained at new diagnosis, from a patient treated with antithyroid drugs. Receptors were obtained from a young woman with Graves disease.

The rearrangement links TRBV11-2 to TRBJ1-2; D is undetermined. The CDR3 is 14 residues long. CDR1 is SGHAT and CDR2 is FQNNGV in the germline V gene. The germline V and J ends were trimmed by 5 bases and 4 bases, with 14 bases remaining between them. CDR3 in DNA: TGTGCCAGCAGCCACCCCGGTGAATCCTATGGCTACACCTTC. Translation: CASSHPGESYGYTF.

This clonotype was found many times. J is TRBJ1-2 and V is TRBV6-5, with 8 bases that match TRBD1. Germline lookup yields CDR1 MNHEY and CDR2 SVGAGI. The CDR3 runs to 15 residues. The J segment lost 2 bases and the V segment lost 6 bases, leaving 8 bases of the junction unmatched. The CDR3 bases are TGTGCCAGCAGCTACCTCAGGGGGCTCAACTATGGCTACACCTTC. Protein sequence: CASSYLRGLNYGYTF.

At least ten counts were recorded for this clonotype. The chain uses TRBV20-1 and TRBJ2-3; 11 bases are a match to TRBD2. CDR1 DFQATT and CDR2 SNEGSKA come from the germline V gene (reference sequence). V lost 6 bases to trimming and J lost 3 bases; unmatched junction nucleotides: 8. The CDR3 runs 15 residues. CDR3 region: CSADPLAGGTDTQYF. The CDR3 region has the DNA TGCAGTGCGGACCCTCTAGCGGGGGGAACAGATACGCAGTATTTT.

In this sample, this clonotype turned up many times. The J gene is TRBJ2-3, the V gene TRBV24-1; D is possibly TRBD1 (5 bases). The CDR3 has 19 residues. CDR1 and CDR2 from the germline V gene are KGHDR and SFDVKD. V lost 1 base and J 2 bases, leaving 21 bases between the germline ends. Here the CDR3 reads CATSDLGLQGTLDTDTQYF. The DNA of the CDR3 is TGTGCCACCAGTGATTTAGGGTTGCAGGGAACTCTTGACACAGATACGCAGTATTTT.

This clonotype was seen many times. The rearrangement joins TRBV18 to TRBJ1-1, with D perhaps matching TRBD1 (6 bases). CDR1 and CDR2 from the germline V gene are KGHSH and LQKENI. The CDR3 has 16 residues. Trimming took off 3 bases at V and 0 bases at J, with 14 bases between the two ends. CDR3 loop: CASSPQPGQMNTEAFF. DNA for the CDR3: TGTGCCAGCTCACCTCAGCCGGGACAAATGAACACTGAAGCTTTCTTT. The variable domain in full, with the rest retrieved from reference TRBV18 and TRBJ1-1, is NAGVMQNPRHLVRRRGQEARLRCSPMKGHSHVYWYRQLPEEGLKFMVYLQKENIIDESGMPKERFSAEFPKEGPSILRIQQVVRGDSAAYFCASSPQPGQMNTEAFFGQGTRLTVV.

This clonotype appeared many times. The V call is TRBV10-3, the J call TRBJ1-6; D possibly corresponds to TRBD1 (6 bases). The CDR3 loop spans 13 amino acids. V lost 4 bases to trimming and J lost 5 bases, with 6 bases between them. The germline V gene encodes CDR1 ENHRY and CDR2 SYGVKD. The CDR3 bases are TGTGCCATCAGTGGGACAGATAATTCACCCCTCCACTTT. Encoded protein: CAISGTDNSPLHF.

This clonotype came up a few times. A much bigger clone sits one base away, suggesting this may be a read error. The chain uses TRBV30 and TRBJ2-1; D possibly uses TRBD1 or TRBD2 (6 bases each). This CDR3 contains 13 residues. Germline lookup yields CDR1 GTSNPN and CDR2 SVGIG (reference sequence). CDR3 loop: CTGGGGEVNEQFF. The CDR3 region has the DNA TGTACCGGGGGCGGAGGAGAGGTTAATGAGCAGTTCTTC.

This clonotype was observed many times. V is TRBV7-9 and J is TRBJ1-2; the match to TRBD1 covers 9 bases. J was trimmed by 8 bases and V by 4 bases; bases with no gene match: 5. Germline V gene data show CDR1 as SEHNR and CDR2 as FQNEAQ (reference sequence). The CDR3 has 13 amino acids. The CDR3 region is CASSSPTGGGYTF. Written as DNA, the CDR3 is TGTGCCAGCAGCTCCCCTACAGGGGGCGGCTACACCTTC.

V usage is TRBV12-3 or TRBV12-4 and J usage is TRBJ1-2, with D possibly TRBD1 on 6 matching bases. The CDR3 consists of 15 residues. V dropped 5 bases and J dropped 8 bases, with 21 bases sitting between them. Written as DNA, the CDR3 is TGTGCCAGCAGTCCCCCGGGGGGCGGCCTCATGGGCTACACCTTC. Its translation: CASSPPGGGLMGYTF.

As regards this clonotype: A far larger clone is one nucleotide away, so this likely arose from a read error. The V gene is TRBV6-1, the J gene TRBJ2-5; D gene ambiguous. Between the trimmed V and J ends, which lost 3 bases and 1 base, there was a span of 6 bases. The germline CDR1 and CDR2 sequences are MNHNS and SASEGT. The CDR3 runs to 13 residues. The CDR3 DNA is TGTGCCAGCAGTGACACAGCCCAAGAGACCCAGTACTTC. This encodes CASSDTAQETQYF.

There are many counts of this clonotype. The V call is TRBV15, the J call TRBJ1-4; possible D gene TRBD1, 5 bases. Germline CDR1 is LNHNV and CDR2 is YYDKDF (reference sequence). V lost 1 base, J lost 5 bases, and 14 bases lay in between. The CDR3 has 16 residues. CDR3 amino acids: CATSRVVGRGNEKLFF. CDR3 bases: TGTGCCACCAGCAGAGTTGTGGGACGCGGGAATGAAAAACTGTTTTTT. The whole variable domain, filled in from reference TRBV15 and TRBJ1-4, reads DAMVIQNPRYQVTQFGKPVTLSCSQTLNHNVMYWYQQKSSQAPKLLFHYYDKDFNNEADTPDNFQSRRPNTSFCFLDIRSPGLGDTAMYLCATSRVVGRGNEKLFFGSGTQLSVL.

Concerning this clonotype: This probably arose from a read error, given a far larger clone one base away. This rearrangement joins TRBV20-1 to TRBJ2-1; 11 bases are a match to TRBD2. The CDR3 covers 13 residues. The V gene's germline CDR1 is DFQATT and CDR2 SNEGSKA (reference sequence). V lost 5 bases and J lost 10; bases outside the gene matches: 7. The CDR3 nucleotides are TGCAGTGCTCTAGCGGGAGGTTGGTACGAGCAGTTCTTC. The encoded protein is CSALAGGWYEQFF.

This clonotype appeared many times. The chain joins TRBV20-1 to TRBJ2-7; the D is unclear. Per germline, CDR1 DFQATT and CDR2 SNEGSKA (reference sequence). The CDR3 sequence is 14 residues long. Trimming removed 3 bases from V and 1 base from J, with 13 bases in between. The chain's CDR3 is CSASWVARSYEQYF. CDR3 nucleotide sequence: TGCAGTGCTAGTTGGGTGGCTAGATCCTACGAGCAGTACTTC.

Concerning this clonotype itself: A junction boundary mismatches the germline segment, possibly from a read error. The chain has TRBV20-1 and TRBJ2-1, with TRBD1 as a possible D gene (6 bases). Germline V gene data show CDR1 as DFQATT and CDR2 as SNEGSKA (reference sequence). This CDR3 is built from 10 residues. The CDR3 protein is CSATRQVRIF. The CDR3 bases are TGCAGTGCTACCAGACAGGTCCGAATCTTC.

This chain uses TRBV11-2 with TRBJ2-1; TRBD2 agrees at 12 bases. Germline V CDR1 and CDR2: SGHAT, FQNNGV. CDR3 length: 17 residues. V dropped 5 bases and J dropped 4; count of bases not matched to a gene: 9. The CDR3 DNA sequence: TGTGCCAGCAGCCCACCGACCGGACTAGCGGGATACAATGAGCAGTTCTTC. Its protein product is CASSPPTGLAGYNEQFF. Full variable domain (missing parts from reference TRBV11-2 and TRBJ2-1): EAGVAQSPRYKIIEKRQSVAFWCNPISGHATLYWYQQILGQGPKLLIQFQNNGVVDDSQLPKDRFSAERLKGVDSTLKIQPAKLEDSAVYLCASSPPTGLAGYNEQFFGPGTRLTVL.

This clonotype was observed at least ten times. The chain joins TRBV7-8 to TRBJ1-2; D not resolved. The germline V gene has CDR1 SGHVS and CDR2 FQNEAQ. Trimming shortened V by 1 base and J by 0 bases, and 12 bases separated the two germline ends. CDR3 length equals 16 residues. CDR3 loop: CASSLGGGRSNYGYTF. CDR3 nucleotide sequence: TGTGCCAGCAGCTTAGGTGGCGGCCGATCTAACTATGGCTACACCTTC.

This clonotype was observed a few times. The chain has TRBV7-8 and TRBJ2-7; TRBD2 might be the D (5 bases). Germline assignment: CDR1 SGHVS and CDR2 FQNEAQ. The CDR3 sequence is 13 residues long. V lost 1 base, J lost 7 bases, and 11 bases lay in between. The CDR3 nucleotides read TGTGCCAGCAGCTTAGTAGAGGGTTGGGAGCAGTACTTC. Translated, it gives CASSLVEGWEQYF.

This clonotype was seen ten or more times. CDR3 in DNA: TGCGCCAGCAGCTTCCGGACTAGCGGGAGGGTCCAGCTCTACAATGAGCAGTTCTTC. Its protein is CASSFRTSGRVQLYNEQFF. This chain uses TRBV5-1 with TRBJ2-1, with 15 positions matching TRBD2. The CDR3 runs to 19 residues. Germline CDR1 and CDR2: SGHRS and YFSETQ. Germline trimming cut 2 bases from V and 3 bases from J; bases unmatched to any gene: 9.

This clonotype was counted ten times or more. This chain joins TRBV19 and TRBJ2-1, with 10 bases identical to TRBD2. Germline V gives CDR1 LNHDA, CDR2 SQIVND (reference sequence). This CDR3 contains 14 residues. The trim removed 6 bases at V and 8 bases at J, leaving 7 bases unmatched. The CDR3 nucleotides are TGTGCCAGTAGGACGAGCGGGAGGGCAGATGAGCAGTTCTTC. Translation gives CASRTSGRADEQFF. Full variable domain (rest looked up from reference TRBV19 and TRBJ2-1): DGGITQSPKYLFRKEGQNVTLSCEQNLNHDAMYWYRQDPGQGLRLIYYSQIVNDFQKGDIAEGYSVSREKKESFPLTVTSAQKNPTAFYLCASRTSGRADEQFFGPGTRLTVL.

This clonotype came up once. The V call is TRBV11-3, the J call TRBJ2-3, with 10 bases identical to TRBD2. This CDR3 comprises 15 residues. Unmatched junction bases numbered 6, after V lost 5 bases and J lost 4 bases. Germline-derived CDR1 and CDR2 are SGHNT and YENEEA. The CDR3 reads CASSPPAGGADTQYF. Here the CDR3 DNA reads TGTGCCAGCAGCCCACCAGCGGGAGGGGCAGATACGCAGTATTTT.

This clonotype has a count of ten or more. Compared with germline, one end of the junction differs, possibly owing to a read error. This chain links TRBV20-1 with TRBJ1-1, with D perhaps TRBD1 (6 bases). Germline CDR1 and CDR2: DFQATT and SNEGSKA (reference sequence). The CDR3 loop spans 12 amino acids. In DNA form, the CDR3 reads TGCAGTGCCAGAGGGGGGAACACTGAAGCTTTCTTT. As protein: CSARGGNTEAFF.

In this sample, this clonotype turned up many times. The chain is built from TRBV6-5 and TRBJ2-7, with a possible D match to TRBD1 (5 bases). Trimming shortened V by 4 bases and J by 2 bases, and 6 bases separated the two germline ends. The CDR3 runs 12 residues. The germline gives CDR1 MNHEY, CDR2 SVGAGI. CDR3 residues: CASSSQAYEQYF. The CDR3 DNA sequence: TGTGCCAGCAGTTCACAGGCCTACGAGCAGTACTTC.

This clonotype was counted at least ten times. The chain joins TRBV27 to TRBJ2-1, with 11 nucleotides matching TRBD2. This CDR3 contains 19 residues. J was trimmed by 2 bases and V by 5 bases; bases with no gene match: 14. Germline V gene data show CDR1 as MNHEY and CDR2 as SMNVEV (reference sequence). CDR3 nucleotides: TGTGCCAGCAGTCCTCCCGGGACTAGCGGAAGACGAGCCTACAATGAGCAGTTCTTC. Translating it yields CASSPPGTSGRRAYNEQFF.

This clonotype came up many times. The CDR3 DNA reads as TGTGCCAGCAGTGCGACAAGTTGGGGAAACACCATATATTTT. Protein product: CASSATSWGNTIYF. V and J are TRBV12-3 or TRBV12-4 and TRBJ1-3; D gene uncertain. The V end lost 5 bases, the J end lost 4 bases, and 12 bases lay between the germline ends. The CDR3 is 14 residues long.

The V call is TRBV19, the J call TRBJ1-1; maybe TRBD1 (5 bases). The CDR3 spans 15 residues. Germline values: CDR1 LNHDA, CDR2 SQIVND (reference sequence). V lost 7 bases and J 10 bases, leaving 25 bases between the germline ends. This CDR3 is CASTTRGAPGTIAFF. The CDR3, as DNA: TGTGCCAGTACTACGAGAGGGGCTCCGGGCACTATAGCTTTCTTT. The full variable domain, rest sourced from reference TRBV19 and TRBJ1-1, is DGGITQSPKYLFRKEGQNVTLSCEQNLNHDAMYWYRQDPGQGLRLIYYSQIVNDFQKGDIAEGYSVSREKKESFPLTVTSAQKNPTAFYLCASTTRGAPGTIAFFGQGTRLTVV.

Note on this clonotype: At one end the junction does not follow the germline gene, possibly because of a read error. This chain links TRBV27 with TRBJ1-1; D call uncertain. This CDR3 is built from 14 residues. Germline CDR1 MNHEY, CDR2 SMNVEV (reference sequence). CDR3: CVSSLQRLNTEAFF. In DNA form, the CDR3 reads TGTGTCAGCAGTCTACAGAGATTGAACACTGAAGCTTTCTTT.

This clonotype was counted a few times. The V and J genes are TRBV7-9 and TRBJ1-1; TRBD1 is a possible D gene (6 bases). The CDR3 consists of 14 residues. Trimming pared 3 bases from V and 3 bases from J, leaving 11 bases between. Germline V lookup: CDR1 SEHNR, CDR2 FQNEAQ (reference sequence). The CDR3 sequence is CASSFRDTYTEAFF. CDR3 nucleotide sequence: TGTGCCAGCAGCTTCCGGGACACTTACACTGAAGCTTTCTTT.

This clonotype was recorded many times. V is TRBV19 and J is TRBJ2-1, with 9 bases fitting TRBD1. CDR1 and CDR2 from the germline V gene are LNHDA and SQIVND (reference sequence). The CDR3 consists of 17 residues. V trimming: 1 base; J trimming: 7 bases; junction bases outside the gene matches: 11. The CDR3 DNA sequence: TGTGCCAGTAGTATAGGGGGAGGGGGGACAGGGAAGAATGAGCAGTTCTTC. Protein: CASSIGGGGTGKNEQFF.

This clonotype was seen more than once but under ten times. A much larger clone lies a single base off, so this may be a read error. The rearrangement links TRBV28 to TRBJ2-7, with 7 positions matching TRBD1. CDR3 size: 17 residues. V dropped 2 bases and J dropped 4; count of bases not matched to a gene: 14. Germline-derived CDR1 and CDR2 are MDHEN and SYDVKM. CDR3 nucleotides: TGTGCCAGCAGTTTAGAGGTACAGGGGCCTAATCCATACGAGCAGTACTTC. Amino acids: CASSLEVQGPNPYEQYF.